This T cell receptor (beta chain) was sequenced for a study of regulatory T cells in long-lasting Graves disease (dated by TCRdb to the early 2020s). Broadly, across the study: Newly diagnosed Graves' disease patients had taken antithyroid drugs for less than 3 months. A total of some 33 samples were covered by TCR sequencing, comprising roughly 13 persistent and some 20 newly diagnosed Graves' disease patients. The study took place in China and was registered as a clinical trial. Persistent Graves' disease patients were compared with newly diagnosed Graves' disease patients by peripheral blood TCR sequencing and RNA sequencing.

The V end gives up 6 bases and the J end 4 bases, leaving 5 bases in the junction not matched to a gene. CDR1 is given as MNHEY and CDR2 as SMNVEV, both from the germline V gene (reference sequence). The CDR3 runs 14 amino acids, cysteine and phenylalanine included. Of all the DNA, just the CDR3 is kept, 42 bases in frame from base 1. Concerning this clonotype itself: No cognate antigen has been identified for it. Base quality data are lacking; no much larger clone is found one base away.

Study-level results and caveats: Peripheral blood alone was examined, since thyroid tissue, which constituted the primary lesion, could not be accessed. The authors acknowledged the small sample size as a limitation that may reduce accuracy. Lower TCR Shannon entropy and fewer highly expanded clones were observed in persistent Graves' disease patients than in newly diagnosed patients, which suggested clonal expansion. More public clonotypes were shared among persistent patients (under 3,000) than among newly diagnosed patients (over 900). Only the TCR beta chain was sequenced and analyzed. TRBV28, TRBJ1-2 and TRBJ2-5 were preferentially used in persistent disease, while TRBV20-1 and TRBJ2-1 were favored in newly diagnosed disease.

The protocol used for the library was multiplex PCR. Sequenced on an Illumina HiSeq 4000. TCR beta libraries were built with iRepertoire HTBI primers and Arm-PCR amplification of CDR3 regions. Before sequencing, the PCR products went through gel purification. In the authors' own workflow: Gene usage analysis of CDR3 amino acid clonotypes relied on the approximately 68 TRBV and more than twelve TRBJ segments identified across samples. COPE and FqMerger were used to merge filtered high-quality paired reads into contigs. BLAST was used to align contigs to IMGT TRBV, TRBD and TRBJ reference genes, with CDR3 defined following IMGT. Highly expanded clones were defined as clonotypes with a frequency above 0.1%. Shannon entropy was used to measure repertoire diversity, and the Gini coefficient was used to measure V-J evenness. Clonotypes shared by more than one individual were considered public. Through fastp at Q25 and MiXCR, TCRdb rebuilt clones from the public reads, retaining in-frame beta chains. Rows with a matching CDR3 protein are joined into one entry that keeps the most common DNA and genes. These V and J calls are TCRdb output, not the study's own analysis. The sample includes 350,000 to 550,000 distinct CDR3 sequences, with 15% observed a single time. The ten largest clones capture over 15% of the sample.

The intended sense of this specimen's time point label: newly diagnosed GD, antithyroid drugs for less than 3 months. For both TCR sequencing and RNA sequencing, RNA was extracted from PBMCs using TRIzol. Graves' disease was diagnosed according to American Thyroid Association guidelines. The patients came from an endocrinology department in Xi'an, China. Each patient gave approximately 10 milliliters of peripheral blood, collected in an EDTA anticoagulant tube. Ficoll Paque Plus density gradient separation was used to isolate PBMCs, and no additional T cell sorting was done. An Agilent 2100 Bioanalyzer and agarose gel were used to assess RNA quality, and a NanoDrop 2000 was used to measure RNA concentration. This sample was also put to use in a study of T cells in Graves' hyperthyroidism and ophthalmopathy. The second study's paper adds: Graves' hyperthyroidism was defined as stable when no progression to ophthalmopathy occurred over 18 months of follow-up. Hyperthyroidism patients were newly diagnosed, had a disease duration of under 2 months, and were aged 18 to 65 years. The study excluded patients with uncontrolled infections, other autoimmune diseases, pregnancy or lactation. Diagnoses were based on clinical symptoms, serum thyroxine and TRAb, thyroid ultrasound and orbital computed tomography. A first-round RT-PCR of the TCR CDR3 used the HTBI primer set with the Qiagen OneStep RT-PCR kit. Most expanded thyroid clonotypes (frequency above 0.001) were also detected in blood, a finding suggesting that blood repertoires may reflect thyroid immune responses. A 13 V-J signature model separated ophthalmopathy from stable hyperthyroidism, with 87.88% sensitivity and about 81% specificity in cross-validation and 80%/75% in testing. In validation, the model predicted progression to ophthalmopathy with 55% to 71% sensitivity and approximately 74% specificity, a median of about 6.7 months before onset. A discovery cohort of about 100 patients, roughly 43 with Graves' ophthalmopathy and approximately 55 with stable Graves' hyperthyroidism, was used to find distinguishing TCR V-J signatures. An independent validation cohort of 18 to 20 hyperthyroidism patients and roughly 16 patients who later progressed to ophthalmopathy tested prospective prediction of ophthalmopathy. The 95 to 100 discovery patients were randomly split 7:3 into training and test sets. The study also compared thyroid tissue and blood T-cell repertoires from several Graves' hyperthyroidism patients. After sampling, hyperthyroidism patients received methimazole starting at 30 mg daily, and ophthalmopathy patients received high-dose intravenous methylprednisolone. A second multiplex PCR round built the libraries, followed by size selection and purification. Libraries were sequenced paired-end with 100 bp reads on an Illumina HiSeq2000. SOAPnuke was used to process the raw data, throwing out any read that contained adapters or uncalled bases, had a mean Phred below 15, or lacked an exact constant-primer or identifier match. High-quality paired reads were merged with COPE v1.2.5, and unique nucleotide sequences were defined as clonotypes. MiTCR v1.1 was used to align the clonotypes against IMGT TRBV, TRBD and TRBJ reference segments. The analysis included only V-J combinations with a frequency above 0.0001, which together covered 98% to 99.2% of the repertoires. A TCS score was defined as the ratio of F50 (clonal expansion) to E x V (chaos), with BLOSUM62-based TCRdist applied between CDR3 peptides within each V-J. Welch's t-statistics and random forest reduced roughly 540 V-J features to under 15, which were used in a naive Bayes classifier (R e1071). No statistical method was used to set the sample size in advance, and investigators knew the group allocation. TCR Vbeta CDR3 sequencing of approximately 140 peripheral blood samples (43 ophthalmopathy, 75 to 80 hyperthyroidism and around 17 progressor patients) is reported in the paper.

The clonotype originates from a woman in her 30s with Graves disease. Donor details come from another sample of the same person, matched by shared clones. The sequences come from peripheral blood mononuclear cells (PBMCs), collected at new diagnosis, from a patient treated with antithyroid drugs. The receptor chain draws on TRBV27 and TRBJ1-4, and TRBD1 aligns with 7 junction nucleotides. The CDR3 in this case is CASRQRQGNEKLFF. The sequenced DNA is TGTGCCAGCAGACAGAGACAGGGTAATGAAAAACTGTTTTTT.